This T cell receptor beta chain comes out of a study of cytomegalovirus exposure and HLA in healthy donors. Across the whole study: From donors who were HLA-typed, an early data release held 65 million to 85 million unique TCRs. General study findings and limits: TCR sequences were mostly rare, though some public TCRs occurred in many donors.

As for the donors, each was a healthy bone marrow donor. The study sampled nominally healthy donors, though unrecorded immune exposures were likely. Amplification used 60 Vbeta primers and 13 Jbeta primers. The protocol was immunoSEQ multiplex PCR, while the TCRdb copy is restricted to in-frame clones and leaves out a portion. The sample includes about 98,000 clones, 70% to 80% of them seen just once. V was cut by 5 bases and J by 4 bases, with 11 bases left in between. The germline V gene encodes CDR1 LNHDA and CDR2 SQIVND (reference sequence). CDR3 length equals 13 residues. Worth noting for this clone: The antigen is undetermined.

The clonotype comes from a man aged 18 to 29 in good health and CMV-seropositive. The sample was PBMCs. The rearrangement uses TRBV19 and TRBJ1-2, with a possible D match to TRBD1 (5 bases). The CDR3 DNA sequence: TGTGCCAGTAGTGCCCCAGGGTCCTATGGCTACACCTTC. Protein product: CASSAPGSYGYTF.